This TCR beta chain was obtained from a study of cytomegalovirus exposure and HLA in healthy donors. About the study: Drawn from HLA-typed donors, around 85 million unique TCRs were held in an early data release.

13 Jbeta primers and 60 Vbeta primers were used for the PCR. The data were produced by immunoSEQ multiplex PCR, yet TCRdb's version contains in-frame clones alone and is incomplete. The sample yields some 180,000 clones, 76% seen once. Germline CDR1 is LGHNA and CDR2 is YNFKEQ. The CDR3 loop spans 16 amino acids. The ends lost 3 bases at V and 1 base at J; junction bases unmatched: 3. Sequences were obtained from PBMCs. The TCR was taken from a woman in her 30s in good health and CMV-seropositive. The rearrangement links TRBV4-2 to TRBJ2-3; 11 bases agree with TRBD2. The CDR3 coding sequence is TGTGCCAGCAGCCAGATGACTAGCGGGGGCACAGATACGCAGTATTTT. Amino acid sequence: CASSQMTSGGTDTQYF.